These 27 T cell receptor beta chains originate from one sample sequenced in a study of cytomegalovirus exposure and HLA in healthy donors. It was with 60 Vbeta and 13 Jbeta primers that the PCR ran. Profiling relied on immunoSEQ multiplex PCR, and the TCRdb table lists in-frame clones only, not all of them. Of roughly 200,000 clones in the sample, around 80% were seen once. The sample was PBMCs. These receptors all stem from an older woman in good health and CMV-seropositive.

The V gene is TRBV30, the J gene TRBJ1-2; D gene uncertain. The V gene's germline CDR1 is GTSNPN and CDR2 SVGIG (reference sequence). The CDR3 extends over 17 amino acids. V lost 0 bases to trimming and J lost 0 bases, with 17 bases between them. The CDR3 DNA follows: TGTGCCTGGAGTGTACCCTATCCCAGGAAAGCTAACTATGGCTACACCTTC. Protein sequence: CAWSVPYPRKANYGYTF.

This chain uses TRBV14 with TRBJ1-1, with D perhaps TRBD1 (5 bases). The CDR3 totals 14 residues. CDR1 and CDR2 (germline): SGHDN, FVKESK. Trimming cost V 1 base and J 3 bases, with 9 bases left between them. CDR3 in amino acids: CASSQVRGYTEAFF. The DNA for the CDR3 is TGTGCCAGCAGCCAAGTTCGGGGGTACACTGAAGCTTTCTTT.

This chain connects TRBV7-3 to TRBJ1-2; unclear D gene. V lost 4 bases to trimming and J lost 7 bases, with 7 bases between them. CDR1 and CDR2 from the germline V gene are SGHTA and FQGTGA. The CDR3 runs 11 residues. In DNA form, the CDR3 reads TGTGCCAGCAGCTCAGGCTCTGGCTACACCTTC. Its protein is CASSSGSGYTF.

This clone was seen just once. This rearrangement joins TRBV19 to TRBJ1-3, with unresolved D. Per the germline V gene, CDR1 is LNHDA and CDR2 is SQIVND (reference sequence). The CDR3 contains 15 residues. Deletions cut 3 bases from V and 0 bases from J, with 9 bases between. Here the CDR3 reads CASSITRISGNTIYF. The CDR3 region has the DNA TGTGCCAGTAGTATCACCAGGATCTCTGGAAACACCATATATTTT.

There are a few counts of this clone. The chain uses TRBV4-1 and TRBJ2-1, with 16 positions matching TRBD2. This CDR3 is 18 amino acids long. CDR1 and CDR2 (germline): MGHRA, YSYEKL. V lost 3 bases to trimming and J lost 12 bases; unmatched junction nucleotides: 14. The CDR3, as DNA: TGCGCCAGCAGCCATGTAACTACCGGGACTAGCGGGGGGGCGGTGCAGTTCTTC. It is translated as CASSHVTTGTSGGAVQFF.

This chain links TRBV27 with TRBJ2-3; the match to TRBD2 covers 7 bases. This CDR3 is built from 15 residues. V shed 5 bases and J 0 bases; nucleotides not matched to a gene: 5. Germline V gene lookup returns CDR1 MNHEY and CDR2 SMNVEV (reference sequence). The CDR3 loop reads CASSRPGLSTDTQYF. CDR3 in DNA: TGTGCCAGCAGTCGACCGGGACTAAGCACAGATACGCAGTATTTT.

J is TRBJ1-3 and V is TRBV11-2; no clear D. The V gene lost 6 bases and the J gene lost 0 bases, with 12 bases spanning the gap. CDR3 length: 15 amino acids. Germline values: CDR1 SGHAT, CDR2 FQNNGV. For the CDR3, the DNA is TGTGCCAGCAGAAAAACAGCCGACTCTGGAAACACCATATATTTT. It codes for CASRKTADSGNTIYF.

The chain carries TRBV7-2 and TRBJ2-3; D unclear. V lost 1 base to trimming and J lost 8 bases, with 13 bases between them. CDR1 and CDR2 (germline): SGHTA, FQGNSA. There are 14 residues in the CDR3. CDR3 nucleotides: TGTGCCAGCAGCTTAGAACCGGATAGAGGTACGCAGTATTTT. Protein: CASSLEPDRGTQYF.

This rearrangement joins TRBV7-8 to TRBJ2-2, with D unclear. The CDR3 covers 13 residues. CDR1 SGHVS and CDR2 FQNEAQ come from the germline V gene. The V end lost 3 bases, the J end lost 6 bases, and 8 bases lay between the germline ends. The CDR3 loop reads CASSFLVSGELFF. The CDR3 DNA sequence: TGTGCCAGCAGCTTCCTAGTATCCGGGGAGCTGTTTTTT.

The rearrangement links TRBV2 to TRBJ2-3, with D maybe TRBD2 (5 bases). The germline gives CDR1 SNHLY, CDR2 FYNNEI. The germline V and J ends were trimmed by 1 base and 2 bases, with 10 bases remaining between them. CDR3 length equals 15 residues. CDR3 region: CASSEGLQNTDTQYF. CDR3 bases: TGTGCCAGCAGTGAAGGACTACAGAACACAGATACGCAGTATTTT.

A word on this clone: Other DNA sequences of this sample code for an identical CDR3. The chain recombines TRBV19 with TRBJ2-5, with TRBD1 identical over 11 bases. V shed 4 bases, J shed 2 bases, and the junction held 3 bases outside the gene matches. Germline CDR1 reads LNHDA; CDR2 reads SQIVND (reference sequence). The CDR3 has 15 amino acids. The chain's CDR3 is CASSTRDRGQETQYF. The CDR3 DNA reads as TGTGCCAGTAGTACCCGGGACAGGGGGCAAGAGACCCAGTACTTC. Full variable domain (missing parts from reference TRBV19 and TRBJ2-5): DGGITQSPKYLFRKEGQNVTLSCEQNLNHDAMYWYRQDPGQGLRLIYYSQIVNDFQKGDIAEGYSVSREKKESFPLTVTSAQKNPTAFYLCASSTRDRGQETQYFGPGTRLLVL.

The chain combines TRBV5-1 with TRBJ2-1; D perhaps matches TRBD2 (5 bases). This CDR3 contains 14 residues. Germline values: CDR1 SGHRS, CDR2 YFSETQ. V lost 4 bases to trimming and J lost 5 bases, with 13 bases between them. The CDR3 nucleotides read TGCGCCAGCAGCACACTAGGGTCCAACAATGAGCAGTTCTTC. Amino acids: CASSTLGSNNEQFF. The complete variable domain, with remaining parts taken from reference TRBV5-1 and TRBJ2-1, reads KAGVTQTPRYLIKTRGQQVTLSCSPISGHRSVSWYQQTPGQGLQFLFEYFSETQRNKGNFPGRFSGRQFSNSRSEMNVSTLELGDSALYLCASSTLGSNNEQFFGPGTRLTVL.

The genes are TRBV14 and TRBJ2-3; tentatively, D is TRBD1 (5 bases). The CDR3 sequence is 14 residues long. In germline, CDR1 is SGHDN, CDR2 FVKESK. V lost 4 bases and J 0 bases, leaving 8 bases between the germline ends. The CDR3 region is CASSPGLSTDTQYF. The CDR3, as DNA: TGTGCCAGCAGCCCAGGGCTGAGCACAGATACGCAGTATTTT.

This sequence joins TRBV30 and TRBJ1-5; D gene ambiguous. From germline, CDR1 is GTSNPN and CDR2 SVGIG (reference sequence). Trimming shortened V by 2 bases and J by 2 bases, and 10 bases separated the two germline ends. This CDR3 is built from 14 residues. This chain's CDR3 is CAWSPGLGNQPQHF. CDR3 nucleotides: TGTGCCTGGAGTCCAGGCTTGGGCAATCAGCCCCAGCATTTT. Based on the CDR3 plus reference TRBV30 and TRBJ1-5, the full variable domain is SQTIHQWPATLVQPVGSPLSLECTVEGTSNPNLYWYRQAAGRGLQLLFYSVGIGQISSEVPQNLSASRPQDRQFILSSKKLLLSDSGFYLCAWSPGLGNQPQHFGDGTRLSIL.

The count of this clone is one. The CDR3 region is CASSQGLTSGSKNEQFF. CDR3 in DNA: TGTGCCAGCAGCCAAGGACTGACTAGCGGGAGTAAAAATGAGCAGTTCTTC. The rearrangement uses TRBV14 and TRBJ2-1; 12 nucleotides line up with TRBD2. J gave up 7 bases and V 1 base, and 8 bases lay outside the gene matches. The CDR3 runs 17 residues. Germline V gene sequence: CDR1 SGHDN, CDR2 FVKESK.

The rearrangement uses TRBV5-1 and TRBJ2-2; tentative D call: TRBD2 (6 bases). Deletions cut 4 bases from V and 5 bases from J, with 15 bases between. The CDR3 length is 15 residues. Germline V gene lookup returns CDR1 SGHRS and CDR2 YFSETQ. In nucleotides, the CDR3 is TGCGCCAGCAGCCCAATCATTCGGGGGACCGGGGAGCTGTTTTTT. Protein sequence: CASSPIIRGTGELFF.

V gene TRBV5-4 combines with J gene TRBJ2-2, with D possibly matching TRBD2 (5 bases). The CDR3 consists of 15 residues. Germline V gives CDR1 SGHNT, CDR2 YYREEE (reference sequence). With 5 bases removed from V and 1 base from J, the gap between germline ends came to 12 bases. The CDR3: CASSSGIGNTGELFF. The CDR3, as DNA: TGTGCCAGCAGTTCCGGGATTGGGAACACCGGGGAGCTGTTTTTT. The full variable domain, in which reference TRBV5-4 and TRBJ2-2 provide the parts outside the CDR3, is ETGVTQSPTHLIKTRGQQVTLRCSSQSGHNTVSWYQQALGQGPQFIFQYYREEENGRGNFPPRFSGLQFPNYSSELNVNALELDDSALYLCASSSGIGNTGELFFGEGSRLTVL.

In this sample, this clone turned up a few times. The V gene is TRBV5-1, the J gene TRBJ2-7, with 9 bases lining up with TRBD1. CDR1 is SGHRS and CDR2 is YFSETQ in the germline V gene. This CDR3 is built from 17 residues. V trimming: 0 bases; J trimming: 2 bases; junction bases outside the gene matches: 9. The CDR3 DNA sequence: TGCGCCAGCAGCTTGGGCTTCGGAGGGACAGGGACCTACGAGCAGTACTTC. This encodes CASSLGFGGTGTYEQYF.

The count of this clone is one. This chain joins TRBV5-4 and TRBJ2-3; D remains unclear. CDR3 size: 16 residues. Germline values: CDR1 SGHNT, CDR2 YYREEE (reference sequence). Trimming took off 5 bases at V and 1 base at J, with 17 bases between the two ends. The CDR3 DNA is TGTGCCAGCAGGCCGACTCTAGTCCCCGGCACAGATACGCAGTATTTT. Translated, it gives CASRPTLVPGTDTQYF.

V is TRBV11-1 and J is TRBJ2-3; D is uncertain. Trimming took 5 bases from V and 1 from J, leaving 10 bases between them. Looked up from germline, CDR1 is SGHAT and CDR2 is FQDESV (reference sequence). The CDR3 sequence is 14 residues long. CDR3 DNA sequence: TGTGCCAGCAGCGAATCAGGCGGCACAGATACGCAGTATTTT. Protein sequence: CASSESGGTDTQYF.

The V and J genes are TRBV29-1 and TRBJ2-1, with 8 nucleotides matching TRBD1. Germline V gene sequence: CDR1 SQVTM, CDR2 ANQGSEA. This CDR3 region has 14 residues. J lost 2 bases, V lost 7 bases, and 7 bases had no gene match. The CDR3 here is CSAGRDRTYNEQFF. Written as DNA, the CDR3 is TGCAGCGCCGGCCGGGACAGGACCTACAATGAGCAGTTCTTC.

The V and J genes are TRBV7-2 and TRBJ2-4; tentatively, D is TRBD2 (5 bases). The CDR3 contains 13 residues. V was cut by 5 bases and J by 5 bases, with 10 bases left in between. Germline V gene sequence: CDR1 SGHTA, CDR2 FQGNSA. As DNA, the CDR3 is TGTGCCAGCAGCCCGGACTGGCAAAACATTCAGTACTTC. Translated: CASSPDWQNIQYF.

The V and J genes are TRBV6-1 and TRBJ2-7, with a tentative D call TRBD2 (6 bases). V shed 2 bases and J shed 2 bases, with 16 bases lying between them. From germline, CDR1 is MNHNS and CDR2 SASEGT. The CDR3 loop spans 16 amino acids. The CDR3 spells CASSESGGAGTYEQYF. CDR3 in DNA: TGTGCCAGCAGTGAATCTGGAGGGGCGGGAACCTACGAGCAGTACTTC.

This clone was seen a single time. The CDR3: CASSLAGGRGKTQYF. The CDR3 coding sequence is TGTGCCAGCAGCTTAGCAGGCGGGCGCGGAAAGACCCAGTACTTC. J is TRBJ2-5 and V is TRBV7-2; D is perhaps TRBD2 (5 bases). CDR3 length: 15 residues. V lost 0 bases and J 6 bases, leaving 14 bases between the germline ends. CDR1 and CDR2 from the germline V gene are SGHTA and FQGNSA.

This chain joins TRBV7-2 and TRBJ2-5, with D possibly being TRBD2 (6 bases). The germline V gene has CDR1 SGHTA and CDR2 FQGNSA. Trimming left V 6 bases short and J 1 base short, with 12 bases between. CDR3 length: 14 amino acids. The CDR3 DNA sequence: TGTGCCAGCAGACGGGGACTGGGCCAAGAGACCCAGTACTTC. It yields the protein CASRRGLGQETQYF. Full variable domain (missing parts from reference TRBV7-2 and TRBJ2-5): GAGVSQSPSNKVTEKGKDVELRCDPISGHTALYWYRQSLGQGLEFLIYFQGNSAPDKSGLPSDRFSAERTGGSVSTLTIQRTQQEDSAVYLCASRRGLGQETQYFGPGTRLLVL.

J is TRBJ1-5 and V is TRBV30; weak D call: TRBD1 (5 bases). Germline V gives CDR1 GTSNPN, CDR2 SVGIG (reference sequence). The V and J ends lost 3 bases and 4 bases respectively, with 13 bases between them. The CDR3 sequence is 14 residues long. The CDR3, as DNA: TGTGCCTGGAGAGGGCCCGGGGGAAATCAGCCCCAGCATTTT. Translating it yields CAWRGPGGNQPQHF.

This sequence joins TRBV6-6 and TRBJ1-1; D perhaps matches TRBD1 (5 bases). Deletions cut 10 bases from V and 1 base from J, with 10 bases between. Looked up from germline, CDR1 is MNHNY and CDR2 is SVGAGI (reference sequence). The CDR3 spans 12 residues. The CDR3 reads CATRRGNTEAFF. As DNA, the CDR3 is TGTGCCACCCGGAGGGGGAACACTGAAGCTTTCTTT.